These 28 T cell receptor beta chains share one sample of origin, sequenced in a study of T cells in Graves' hyperthyroidism and ophthalmopathy (dated by TCRdb to between 2018 and 2020). Library method: multiplex PCR. The sequencer was an Illumina HiSeq 2000. TCR beta CDR3 regions were amplified from RNA transcripts. For the first round of RT-PCR on the TCR CDR3, the HTBI primer set was used together with the Qiagen OneStep RT-PCR kit. The raw public data were reprocessed by TCRdb itself: fastp quality trimming at Q25, MiXCR clonotype calling, in-frame beta chains only. CDR3 protein sequences are deduplicated, and each keeps its most common genes and DNA. This sample holds around 700,000 distinct CDR3 sequences; 18% were observed only once. Together, the top ten hold approximately 15% of the sample. Sequenced sample: blood. These receptors originate from a woman aged 45-59 years with Graves' hyperthyroidism that later progressed to Graves' ophthalmopathy.

As for this clonotype: Given the absence of the conserved phenylalanine or tryptophan at the CDR3 end, a read error is likely. This chain joins TRBV4-1 and TRBJ1-2; 8 positions match TRBD1. CDR3 length: 14 residues. Trimming removed 3 bases from V and 3 bases from J; junction bases left unmatched: 3. CDR1 and CDR2 from the germline V gene are MGHRA and YSYEKL. CDR3 protein: CASSQQQGDYGYTL. Written as DNA, the CDR3 is TGCGCCAGCAGCCAGCAACAGGGGGACTATGGCTACACCCTC.

This clonotype was detected a few times. The chain uses TRBV27 and TRBJ2-7; D gene uncertain. Trimming stripped 2 bases from V and 5 bases from J, with 16 bases between. The CDR3 loop spans 15 amino acids. Germline V gene data show CDR1 as MNHEY and CDR2 as SMNVEV (reference sequence). CDR3 nucleotide sequence: TGTGCCAGCAGTTTAGGCCTTCCGGGTTATGACGAGCAGTACTTC. Its protein is CASSLGLPGYDEQYF.

This clonotype was recorded at least ten times. The rearrangement links TRBV5-1 to TRBJ2-1, with 15 positions matching TRBD2. Germline-derived CDR1 and CDR2 are SGHRS and YFSETQ. The junction had 13 bases not matched to a gene; V was cut back by 4 bases and J by 5 bases. The CDR3 consists of 19 residues. The CDR3 loop reads CASSKGLAGGLGVHNEQFF. CDR3 bases: TGCGCCAGCAGCAAGGGACTAGCGGGGGGCCTAGGAGTCCACAATGAGCAGTTCTTC.

The chain employs TRBV12-3 or TRBV12-4 and TRBJ1-4; tentative D call: TRBD1 (5 bases). This CDR3 is 14 amino acids long. V was clipped by 3 bases and J by 4 bases, with 9 bases between them. CDR3 sequence reads: CASSLWGFNEKLFF. Here the CDR3 DNA reads TGTGCCAGCAGTTTGTGGGGGTTTAATGAAAAACTGTTTTTT.

This clonotype was observed a few times. V gene TRBV20-1 combines with J gene TRBJ1-5, with 7 bases matching TRBD1. Germline values: CDR1 DFQATT, CDR2 SNEGSKA (reference sequence). The CDR3 spans 11 residues. V lost 5 bases to trimming and J lost 15 bases; unmatched junction nucleotides: 10. The CDR3 sequence is CSAGVEDRSHF. Here the CDR3 DNA reads TGCAGTGCTGGAGTTGAGGACAGGTCGCATTTT.

This clonotype has at least ten counts. The J gene is TRBJ1-1, the V gene TRBV18; D gene ambiguous. The ends were cut back, 2 bases at V and 6 bases at J, with 10 bases in the middle. The CDR3 has 13 residues. Per the germline V gene, CDR1 is KGHSH and CDR2 is LQKENI. CDR3 in DNA: TGTGCCAGCTCACCATACGGGGTCGCTGAAGCTTTCTTT. It translates to CASSPYGVAEAFF.

Ten or more counts support this clonotype. The V call is TRBV18, the J call TRBJ1-1; possible D gene TRBD1, 6 bases. CDR1 KGHSH and CDR2 LQKENI come from the germline V gene. V was clipped by 6 bases and J by 1 base, with 18 bases between them. The CDR3 totals 16 residues. The CDR3 sequence is CASSWFGDIGNTEAFF. The CDR3, as DNA: TGTGCCAGCTCCTGGTTTGGGGACATTGGGAACACTGAAGCTTTCTTT.

This clonotype was seen only a few times. The rearrangement links TRBV6-1 to TRBJ1-4, with 7 bases lining up with TRBD1. Germline-derived CDR1 and CDR2 are MNHNS and SASEGT. This CDR3 is built from 15 residues. V lost 5 bases and J lost 7; bases outside the gene matches: 10. The CDR3: CASSQSDRVGEKLFF. The CDR3 DNA follows: TGTGCCAGCAGTCAAAGCGACAGGGTGGGTGAAAAACTGTTTTTT.

This clonotype was detected ten times or more. J is TRBJ1-5 and V is TRBV18; a weak D match, TRBD1 (5 bases). From germline, CDR1 is KGHSH and CDR2 LQKENI. Trimming removed 6 bases at V and 0 bases at J, with 12 bases between. This CDR3 is 15 amino acids long. The CDR3, as DNA: TGTGCCAGCTCTATGGGGCGAAATAGCAATCAGCCCCAGCATTTT. Its translation: CASSMGRNSNQPQHF.

This clonotype has at least ten counts. The J gene is TRBJ1-2, the V gene TRBV12-3 or TRBV12-4; 10 bases align to TRBD1. This CDR3 comprises 15 residues. Trimming removed 2 bases from V and 5 bases from J; junction bases left unmatched: 5. The CDR3 sequence: CASSLTGTGDYGYTF. The CDR3 nucleotides are TGTGCCAGCAGTTTAACCGGGACAGGGGATTATGGCTACACCTTC.

The chain links TRBV10-3 to TRBJ1-2, with D possibly matching TRBD1 (6 bases). The CDR3 has 12 residues. The V gene's germline CDR1 is ENHRY and CDR2 SYGVKD. V lost 0 bases and J lost 8, with 7 bases in between. The CDR3 loop is CAISESGGGYTF. DNA of the CDR3: TGTGCCATCAGTGAGTCAGGGGGAGGCTACACCTTC.

As for this clonotype: Its ends do not fully match the called genes, so a read error is possible. This chain uses TRBV6-1 with TRBJ1-1; TRBD1 might be the D (5 bases). The CDR3 is made up of 15 amino acids. Germline CDR1 is MNHNS and CDR2 is SASEGT. The CDR3 loop is CAGRQAGRGNTEAFF. The DNA for the CDR3 is TGTGCCGGCAGACAAGCGGGACGGGGAAACACTGAAGCTTTCTTT.

The chain is built from TRBV4-2 and TRBJ2-3; D assignment may be TRBD1 or TRBD2 (5 bases each). CDR3 length: 16 amino acids. CDR1 is LGHNA, CDR2 YNFKEQ, per germline. Between the trimmed V and J ends, which lost 2 bases and 4 bases, there was a span of 16 bases. In DNA form, the CDR3 reads TGTGCCAGCAGCCAATTGTCTAGCCGGGGCGCAGATACGCAGTATTTT. As protein: CASSQLSSRGADTQYF.

The V and J genes are TRBV6-1 and TRBJ2-5, with TRBD1 matching over 8 bases. The V gene end was trimmed by 2 bases and the J gene end by 5 bases; junction bases not matched to a gene: 10. This CDR3 spans 16 amino acids. Germline CDR1 is MNHNS and CDR2 is SASEGT. CDR3 loop: CASSELGTGFMETQYF. In DNA form, the CDR3 reads TGTGCCAGCAGTGAACTCGGGACAGGTTTCATGGAGACCCAGTACTTC.

In this sample, this clonotype turned up many times. The chain employs TRBV7-9 and TRBJ2-3; 8 positions match TRBD2. The V and J ends lost 8 bases and 0 bases, in that order; junction bases with no gene match: 4. This CDR3 has 14 amino acids. Germline CDR1 and CDR2: SEHNR and FQNEAQ (reference sequence). The DNA for the CDR3 is TGTGCCAGCGGCGGGGGGACTAGCACAGATACGCAGTATTTT. Encoded protein: CASGGGTSTDTQYF.

The chain is built from TRBV10-2 and TRBJ2-3; D is tentatively TRBD1 or TRBD2 (6 bases each). Germline CDR1 reads WSHSY; CDR2 reads SAAADI. CDR3 size: 17 residues. Trimming cost V 2 bases and J 4 bases, with 19 bases left between them. Here the CDR3 DNA reads TGCGCCAGCAGTGAGCCTCTGACGGGGGCGGTAGCAGATACGCAGTATTTT. Residues: CASSEPLTGAVADTQYF.

In its sample, this clonotype was seen many times. The genes are TRBV3-1 and TRBJ1-5, with 12 bases that match TRBD1. The germline V gene has CDR1 LGHDT and CDR2 YNNKEL (reference sequence). V was pared by 4 bases and J by 7 bases, with 2 bases of the junction left unmatched. CDR3 size: 14 residues. The CDR3 region has the DNA TGTGCCAGCAGCCCAGGGACAGGGGGCCAGCCCCAGCATTTT. Its translation: CASSPGTGGQPQHF.

The table lists this clonotype with a few counts. The chain recombines TRBV2 with TRBJ1-2; the D is unclear. Trimming took 7 bases from V and 7 from J, leaving 19 bases between them. Germline lookup yields CDR1 SNHLY and CDR2 FYNNEI. This CDR3 spans 14 amino acids. The CDR3, as DNA: TGTGCCAGCATAGGTCCATGGGGAATATCTGGCTACACCTTC. Translation gives CASIGPWGISGYTF.

This chain uses TRBV11-2 with TRBJ1-4, with D perhaps matching TRBD1 (6 bases). Looked up from germline, CDR1 is SGHAT and CDR2 is FQNNGV. V was pared by 7 bases and J by 4 bases, with 13 bases between. The length of the CDR3 is 14 residues. The CDR3 reads CASNSRGNNEKLFF. The CDR3 DNA sequence: TGTGCCAGCAACTCCAGGGGAAATAATGAAAAACTGTTTTTT.

This clonotype has at least ten counts. The J gene is TRBJ1-1, the V gene TRBV5-1, with 9 bases that match TRBD1. The CDR3 totals 14 residues. Germline V gene sequence: CDR1 SGHRS, CDR2 YFSETQ. The ends lost 4 bases at V and 4 bases at J; junction bases unmatched: 5. The DNA for the CDR3 is TGCGCCAGCAGCCCTACAGGGGGCGCCACTGAAGCTTTCTTT. It codes for CASSPTGGATEAFF.

The chain couples TRBV3-1 to TRBJ1-3, with 8 bases lining up with TRBD1. Germline lookup yields CDR1 LGHDT and CDR2 YNNKEL (reference sequence). The CDR3 runs 15 residues. The trim removed 6 bases at V and 0 bases at J, leaving 4 bases unmatched. CDR3: CASSGQGTSGNTIYF. In nucleotides, the CDR3 is TGTGCCAGCAGTGGACAGGGAACCTCTGGAAACACCATATATTTT.

The CDR3 reads CASRGRTQGRYEQYF. For the CDR3, the DNA is TGTGCCAGCAGAGGGAGGACTCAGGGGAGGTACGAGCAGTACTTC. This chain joins TRBV25-1 and TRBJ2-7, with D tentatively TRBD1 or TRBD2 (6 bases each). CDR3 length: 15 amino acids. Germline values: CDR1 MGHDK, CDR2 SYGVNS. Between the trimmed V and J ends, which lost 6 bases and 4 bases, there was a span of 19 bases.

In this sample, this clonotype turned up many times. CDR3 loop: CASSLDLTGDGTEAFF. The CDR3 DNA is TGTGCCAGCAGCTTAGATTTGACAGGGGACGGCACTGAAGCTTTCTTT. The chain links TRBV7-9 to TRBJ1-1; TRBD1 aligns across 8 bases. Germline CDR1 is SEHNR and CDR2 is FQNEAQ (reference sequence). The CDR3 has 16 amino acids. Germline trimming cut 1 base from V and 4 bases from J; bases unmatched to any gene: 8.

In regard to this clonotype: The germline gene is not matched at one end of the junction; a read error may be the cause. V gene TRBV6-1 combines with J gene TRBJ2-6; the D is unclear. This CDR3 has 14 residues. Germline values: CDR1 MNHNS, CDR2 SASEGT. CDR3 coding DNA: TGTGTCAGCACGGGCCAGTCTGGGGCCAACGTCCTGACTTTC. The encoded protein is CVSTGQSGANVLTF.

The chain is built from TRBV6-1 and TRBJ2-7; the D call may be TRBD1 or TRBD2 (6 bases each). This CDR3 spans 13 amino acids. Germline loops: CDR1 MNHNS, CDR2 SASEGT. With 7 bases removed from V and 5 bases from J, the gap between germline ends came to 15 bases. CDR3 DNA: TGTGCCAGCAACGAAGGGGGGTTCGACGAGCAGTACTTC. Translation: CASNEGGFDEQYF.

V is TRBV18 and J is TRBJ1-4; unclear D gene. There are 15 residues in the CDR3. V lost 5 bases and J 0 bases, leaving 10 bases between the germline ends. Germline V lookup: CDR1 KGHSH, CDR2 LQKENI. CDR3 region: CASSSTDATNEKLFF. The CDR3 DNA reads as TGTGCCAGCTCATCTACGGATGCAACTAATGAAAAACTGTTTTTT.

V is TRBV24-1 and J is TRBJ2-1; D could derive from TRBD1 or TRBD2 (6 bases each). The germline V gene encodes CDR1 KGHDR and CDR2 SFDVKD. Between the trimmed V and J ends, which lost 6 bases and 8 bases, there was a span of 10 bases. CDR3 size: 12 residues. Here the CDR3 DNA reads TGTGCCACCAGTAACAGGGAGGATGAGCAGTTCTTC. Its translation is CATSNREDEQFF.

In this sample, this clonotype turned up a few times. J is TRBJ2-2 and V is TRBV18; D is possibly TRBD1 (6 bases). The CDR3 contains 15 residues. Trimming shortened V by 4 bases and J by 5 bases, and 14 bases separated the two germline ends. Germline CDR1 and CDR2: KGHSH and LQKENI. CDR3 nucleotides: TGTGCCAGCTCACGTGACAGGTCCCCGACCGGGGAGCTGTTTTTT. This encodes CASSRDRSPTGELFF.